This TCR beta chain derives from a study of blood T cell repertoires in COVID-19. Looking at the study overall: Some COVID-19 samples were acute and others convalescent; all came from the United States, Italy and Spain.

Losses at the gene ends were 3 bases for V and 0 bases for J; bases not matched to a gene: 2. The CDR3 is 15 amino acids. CDR1 and CDR2 (germline): SGHNT, YYREEE (reference sequence). As originally analysed: Nucleated cell number was recorded as an estimate derived from reference gene primer amplification. The method was immunoSEQ multiplex PCR; TCRdb's version includes in-frame clones alone and lacks a portion of them. The V and J calls and clone size are taken from that table; D and trimming were inferred from the DNA. The sample includes around 190,000 clones, about four fifths of them seen just once.

Source material: peripheral blood. The origin of this receptor is a man aged 55 to 70 with acute or convalescent COVID-19. This chain links TRBV5-4 with TRBJ2-3; 9 positions match TRBD2. The chain's CDR3 is CASSSSGVSTDTQYF. In DNA, the CDR3 is TGTGCCAGCAGCTCTAGCGGGGTGAGCACAGATACGCAGTATTTT.